The rows below give T cell receptor beta chains drawn from one sample of a study of T cell repertoires in cytomegalovirus infection. TCRdb analysed the reads with MiXCR anew, one entry per CDR3 protein. The sample lists 510,000 or so distinct CDR3 sequences, approximately 25% seen once, with 13% in the top ten. Sequenced: PBMCs. The receptors originated from a human donor in good health (CMV status not recorded). Some clones in this sample may be carry-over from other donors' samples. Each CDR3 is given with its conserved first and last residue. D genes are given only for firm matches. Clone size, where shown, is once, few, many, or a class for clones that have expanded.

clone_size d_call j_call v_call cdr3_nt cdr3_aa
- - TRBJ2-1 TRBV6-1 TGTGCCAGCAGACAACAACGTACAGGGAACCATTTCAATGAGCAGTTCTTC CASRQQRTGNHFNEQFF
few TRBD1 TRBJ2-1 TRBV29-1 TGCAGCGCCGACAGGGGCACCTACAATGAGCAGTTCTTC CSADRGTYNEQFF
many - TRBJ1-4 TRBV7-2 TGTGCCAGCAGCTTTACGGGATCGGATGAAAAACTGTTTTTT CASSFTGSDEKLFF
- - TRBJ2-1 TRBV9 TGTGCCAGCAGCGTATTCGGGAGAGGTGTAGATGAGCAGTTCTTC CASSVFGRGVDEQFF
- - TRBJ2-3 TRBV14 TGTGCCAGCAGCCAAGCTGATTACACAGATACGCAGTATTTT CASSQADYTDTQYF
few TRBD1 TRBJ1-5 TRBV19 TGTGCCAGTAGCGACAACAGGGGGCCCAATCAGCCCCAGCATTTT CASSDNRGPNQPQHF
- - TRBJ2-5 TRBV2 TGTGCCAGCAGTGAGATCATCAGGGCTGGGGGAGAGACCCAGTACTTC CASSEIIRAGGETQYF
few - TRBJ2-5 TRBV7-2 TGTGCCAGCAGCTTAGCGAGTAGGGAGACCCAGTACTTC CASSLASRETQYF
- - TRBJ2-5 TRBV5-4 TGTGCCAGCAGCGCGGACGTGGAGACCCAGTACTTC CASSADVETQYF
few TRBD2 TRBJ2-3 TRBV11-3 TGTGCCAGCAGCTTATCGCTCCTAGCGGGAGGGTCAGATACGCAGTATTTT CASSLSLLAGGSDTQYF
few - TRBJ1-2 TRBV4-1 TGCGCCAGCAGCCAAGATCTTCCAGGGAACTATGGCTACACCTTC CASSQDLPGNYGYTF
- - TRBJ1-5 TRBV20-1 TGCAGTGCTAGAGAATTAGGGCGGGATAATCAGCCCCAGCATTTT CSARELGRDNQPQHF
few - TRBJ2-3 TRBV11-2 TGTGCCAGCAGCCCCGACGACAGGACAGATACGCAGTATTTT CASSPDDRTDTQYF
many TRBD1 TRBJ2-7 TRBV7-2 TGTGCCAGCAGCTCACTACAGGGGGTTTACGAGCAGTACTTC CASSSLQGVYEQYF
few - TRBJ2-1 TRBV7-6 TGTGCCAGCAGCACCCGACTCGCGGATGAGCAGTTCTTC CASSTRLADEQFF
- - TRBJ1-4 TRBV4-1 TGCGCCAGCAGCCAAGTCACGGTCAATGAAAAACTGTTTTTT CASSQVTVNEKLFF
many - TRBJ2-3 TRBV7-2 TGTGCCAGCAGCTTAGGAACAGGGATTGGCACAGATACGCAGTATTTT CASSLGTGIGTDTQYF
many - TRBJ2-2 TRBV10-3 TGTGCCGCCACTAGCCCCGGCAGGGAGCTGTTTTTT CAATSPGRELFF
few TRBD1 TRBJ2-2 TRBV7-9 TGTGCCAGCAGCTTAGTATCGCGGCAGGGGGCTCACACCGGGGAGCTGTTTTTT CASSLVSRQGAHTGELFF
few TRBD2 TRBJ2-1 TRBV4-1 TGCGCCAGCAGCCAGGGACTAGCGGGAGGCCACTACAATGAGCAGTTCTTC CASSQGLAGGHYNEQFF
- TRBD1 TRBJ2-1 TRBV12-3/TRBV12-4 TGTGCCAGCAGTGTGCGGCAGGGGGGAGACAGGGGTGAGCAGTTCTTC CASSVRQGGDRGEQFF
- - TRBJ1-1 TRBV9 TGTGCCAGCAGCCCAAGCGGATTTCAGGGAACTGAAGCTTTCTTT CASSPSGFQGTEAFF
few TRBD2 TRBJ2-5 TRBV7-2 TGTGCCAGCAGGAAGGGACTAGCGGGGATACAAGAGACCCAGTACTTC CASRKGLAGIQETQYF
- TRBD1 TRBJ1-5 TRBV6-1 TGTGCCAGCAAGTCAGGGACAGGGAGTCTTAGCAATCAGCCCCAGCATTTT CASKSGTGSLSNQPQHF
few TRBD2 TRBJ2-7 TRBV4-1 TGCGCCAGCAGCCAGTGGACTAGCGCGTACGAGCAGTACTTC CASSQWTSAYEQYF
- - TRBJ2-3 TRBV7-6 TGTGCCAGCAGCTCTAGCGTACAAACCGATACGCAGTATTTT CASSSSVQTDTQYF
few - TRBJ1-5 TRBV20-1 TGCAGTGCCTCTCCCGACAGCGATAGCAATCAGCCCCAGCATTTT CSASPDSDSNQPQHF
- - TRBJ1-1 TRBV20-1 TGCAGTGCTAGAGAACCCTCTTGGGGGGGCACTGAAGCTTTCTTT CSAREPSWGGTEAFF
few - TRBJ1-5 TRBV11-2 TGTGCCAGCAGCTTAGGGGGGATGAGCAATCAGCCCCAGCATTTT CASSLGGMSNQPQHF
- - TRBJ2-1 TRBV18 TGTGCCAGCTCACCGTTGGACGGAGGGGGGGATGAGCAGTTCTTC CASSPLDGGGDEQFF
- - TRBJ2-1 TRBV19 TGTGCCAGTAGTATAGATACCGGGAAAGACTACAATGAGCAGTTCTTC CASSIDTGKDYNEQFF
- TRBD2 TRBJ2-7 TRBV4-2 TGTGCCAGCAGCCAAGGGAATAGCGGGAGAAACGAGCAGTACTTC CASSQGNSGRNEQYF
many - TRBJ2-1 TRBV5-6 TGTGCCAGCAGTTTAGGCGCCAATGAGCAGTTCTTC CASSLGANEQFF
few - TRBJ2-4 TRBV7-2 TGTGCCAGCAGCTCGCGTTTGTCCGTAGCCAAAAACATTCAGTACTTC CASSSRLSVAKNIQYF
few TRBD1 TRBJ2-1 TRBV7-8 TGTGCCAGCAGCTTAGGAGGGACAGCCAACAATGAGCAGTTCTTC CASSLGGTANNEQFF
- TRBD2 TRBJ2-7 TRBV25-1 TGTGCCAGCAGTGAACGTAGCGGGAGGGGGGAGCAGTACTTC CASSERSGRGEQYF
- - TRBJ1-5 TRBV12-3/TRBV12-4 TGTGCCAGCAGTTTAGTGATCGGAGAGGGTAGCAATCAGCCCCAGCATTTT CASSLVIGEGSNQPQHF
many TRBD2 TRBJ2-3 TRBV7-2 TGTGCCAGCAGCCCCCGGGCTAGCGGGAGTTCCGGCACAGATACGCAGTATTTT CASSPRASGSSGTDTQYF
- - TRBJ2-3 TRBV5-4 TGTGCCAGCAGCCCCCGACCCCGGGTCGCAGATACGCAGTATTTT CASSPRPRVADTQYF
- TRBD2 TRBJ2-6 TRBV24-1 TGTGCCACCAGTGGAAGGGGACAACCGGGACTAGCGGGAGCTGGGGCCAACGTCCTGACTTTC CATSGRGQPGLAGAGANVLTF